The source of this TCR beta chain is a study of cytomegalovirus exposure and HLA in healthy donors. The PCR made use of 60 Vbeta and 13 Jbeta primers. Data came from immunoSEQ multiplex PCR; TCRdb stores just in-frame clones and leaves some out. Of over 150,000 clones listed, about three quarters are singletons. Germline V gene sequence: CDR1 MDHEN, CDR2 SYDVKM. The CDR3 length is 17 residues. V dropped 8 bases and J dropped 0; count of bases not matched to a gene: 7. Sequencing used PBMCs. This TCR came from a woman in her forties or fifties in good health and CMV-seropositive. The chain employs TRBV28 and TRBJ2-1, with 13 nucleotides matching TRBD2. CDR3 sequence reads: CASLGLAGARSYNEQFF. The CDR3 bases are TGTGCCAGCTTAGGACTAGCGGGAGCGCGCTCCTACAATGAGCAGTTCTTC.